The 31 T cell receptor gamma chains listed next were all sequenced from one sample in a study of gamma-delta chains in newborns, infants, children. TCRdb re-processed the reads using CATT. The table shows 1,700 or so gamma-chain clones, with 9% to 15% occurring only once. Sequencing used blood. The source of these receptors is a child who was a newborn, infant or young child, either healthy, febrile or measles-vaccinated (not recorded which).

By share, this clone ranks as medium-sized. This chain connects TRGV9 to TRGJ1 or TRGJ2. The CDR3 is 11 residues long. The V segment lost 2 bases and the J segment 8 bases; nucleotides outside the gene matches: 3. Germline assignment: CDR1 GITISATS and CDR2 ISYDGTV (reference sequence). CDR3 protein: CALWEGNKKLF. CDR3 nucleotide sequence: TGTGCCTTGTGGGAGGGGAATAAGAAACTCTTT.

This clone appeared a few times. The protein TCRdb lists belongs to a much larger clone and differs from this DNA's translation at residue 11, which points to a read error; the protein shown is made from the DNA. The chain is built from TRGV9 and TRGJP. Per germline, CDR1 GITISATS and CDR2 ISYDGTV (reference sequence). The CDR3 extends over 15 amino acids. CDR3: CALWEVELGKRIKVF. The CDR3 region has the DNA TGTGCCTTGTGGGAGGTAGAGTTGGGCAAAAGAATCAAGGTATTT.

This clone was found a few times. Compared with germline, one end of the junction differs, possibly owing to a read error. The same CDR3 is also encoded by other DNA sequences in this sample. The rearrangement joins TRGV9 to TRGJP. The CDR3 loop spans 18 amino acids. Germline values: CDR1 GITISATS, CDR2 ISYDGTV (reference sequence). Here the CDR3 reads CALWEVKRQELGKKIKVF. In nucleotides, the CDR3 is TGTGCCTTGTGGGAGGTGAAACGGCAAGAGTTGGGCAAAAAAATCAAGGTATTC.

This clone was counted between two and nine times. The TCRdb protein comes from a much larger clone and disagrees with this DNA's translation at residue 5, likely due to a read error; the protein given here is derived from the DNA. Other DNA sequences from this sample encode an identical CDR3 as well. The DNA of the CDR3 is TGTGCCTTGTGGGACCCCCAAGAGTTGGGCAAAAAAATCAAGGTATTT. Translating it yields CALWDPQELGKKIKVF. The J gene is TRGJP, the V gene TRGV9. This CDR3 has 16 residues. Germline V lookup: CDR1 GITISATS, CDR2 ISYDGTV (reference sequence). The junction had 4 bases not matched to a gene; V was cut back by 4 bases and J by 4 bases.

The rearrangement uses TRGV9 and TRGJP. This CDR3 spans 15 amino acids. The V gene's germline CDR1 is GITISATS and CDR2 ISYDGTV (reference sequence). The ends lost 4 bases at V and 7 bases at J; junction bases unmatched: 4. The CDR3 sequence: CALWDPELGKKIKVF. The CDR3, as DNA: TGTGCCTTGTGGGATCCGGAGTTGGGCAAAAAAATCAAGGTATTT.

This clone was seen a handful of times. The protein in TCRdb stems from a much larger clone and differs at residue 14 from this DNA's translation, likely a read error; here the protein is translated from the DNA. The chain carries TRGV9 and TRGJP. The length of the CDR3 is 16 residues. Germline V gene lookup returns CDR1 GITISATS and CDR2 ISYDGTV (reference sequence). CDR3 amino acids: CALWETQELGKKIRVF. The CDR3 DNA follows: TGTGCCTTGTGGGAGACCCAAGAGTTGGGCAAAAAAATCAGGGTATTT.

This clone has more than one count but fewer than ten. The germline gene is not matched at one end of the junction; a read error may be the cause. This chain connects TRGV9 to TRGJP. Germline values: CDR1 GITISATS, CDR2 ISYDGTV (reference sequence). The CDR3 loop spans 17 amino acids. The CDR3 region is CALWEAPGELGKKIKVF. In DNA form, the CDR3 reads TGTGCCTTGTGGGAGGCACCTGGTGAGTTGGGCAAAAAGATCAAGGTATTT.

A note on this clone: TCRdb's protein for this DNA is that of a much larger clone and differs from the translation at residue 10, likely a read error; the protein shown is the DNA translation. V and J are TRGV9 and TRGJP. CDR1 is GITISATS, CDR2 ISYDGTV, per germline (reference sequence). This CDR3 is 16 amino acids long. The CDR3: CALWEAQELDKKIKVF. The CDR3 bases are TGTGCCTTGTGGGAGGCACAAGAGTTGGACAAAAAAATCAAGGTATTT.

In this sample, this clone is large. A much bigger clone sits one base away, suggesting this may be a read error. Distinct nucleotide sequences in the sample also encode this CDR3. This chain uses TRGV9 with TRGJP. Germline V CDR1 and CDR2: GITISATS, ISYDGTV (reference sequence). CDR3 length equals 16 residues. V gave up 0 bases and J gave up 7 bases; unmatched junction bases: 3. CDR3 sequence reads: CALWEVHELGKKIKVF. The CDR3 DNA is TGTGCCTTGTGGGAGGTGCACGAGTTGGGCAAAAAAATCAAGGTATTT.

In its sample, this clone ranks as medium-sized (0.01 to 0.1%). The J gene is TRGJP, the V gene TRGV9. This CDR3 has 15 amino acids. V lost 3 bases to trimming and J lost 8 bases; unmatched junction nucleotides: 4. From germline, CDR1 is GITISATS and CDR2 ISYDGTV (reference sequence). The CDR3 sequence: CALWELKLGKKIKVF. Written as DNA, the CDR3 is TGTGCCTTGTGGGAGTTGAAGTTGGGCAAAAAAATCAAGGTATTT.

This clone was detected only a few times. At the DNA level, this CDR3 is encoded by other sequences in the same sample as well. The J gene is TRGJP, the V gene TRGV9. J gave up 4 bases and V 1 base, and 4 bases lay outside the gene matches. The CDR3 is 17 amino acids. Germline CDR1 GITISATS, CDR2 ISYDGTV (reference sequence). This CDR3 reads CALWEVVQELGKKIKVF. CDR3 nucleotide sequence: TGTGCCTTGTGGGAGGTCGTTCAAGAGTTGGGCAAAAAAATCAAGGTATTT.

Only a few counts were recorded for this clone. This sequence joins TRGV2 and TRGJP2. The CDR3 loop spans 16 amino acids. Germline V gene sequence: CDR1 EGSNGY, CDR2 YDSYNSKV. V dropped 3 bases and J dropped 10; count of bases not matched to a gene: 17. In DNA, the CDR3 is TGTGCCACCTGGGACTACGTTGCGGGCGGGATTTGGATCAAGACGTTT. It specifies CATWDYVAGGIWIKTF.

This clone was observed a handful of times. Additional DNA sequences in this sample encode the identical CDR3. CDR3 sequence (DNA): TGTGCCTTGTGGGAGGTGCTTGAGGAGTTGGGCAAAAAAATCAAGGTATTT. Translation gives CALWEVLEELGKKIKVF. The V and J genes are TRGV9 and TRGJP. The CDR3 has 17 residues. V was clipped by 0 bases and J by 7 bases; unmatched bases: 6. Germline loops: CDR1 GITISATS, CDR2 ISYDGTV (reference sequence).

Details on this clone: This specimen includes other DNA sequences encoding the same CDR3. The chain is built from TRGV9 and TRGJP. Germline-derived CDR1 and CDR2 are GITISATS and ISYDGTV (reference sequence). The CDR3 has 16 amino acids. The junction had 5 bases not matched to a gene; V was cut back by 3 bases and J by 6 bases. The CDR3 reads CALWETLELGKKIKVF. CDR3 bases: TGTGCCTTGTGGGAGACGCTAGAGTTGGGCAAAAAAATCAAGGTATTT.

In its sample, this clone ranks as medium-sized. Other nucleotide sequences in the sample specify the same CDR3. The CDR3 reads CALWDPQELGKKIKVF. In nucleotides, the CDR3 is TGTGCCTTGTGGGACCCACAAGAGTTGGGCAAAAAAATCAAGGTATTT. J is TRGJP and V is TRGV9. The CDR3 contains 16 residues. Germline V gene data show CDR1 as GITISATS and CDR2 as ISYDGTV (reference sequence). The V gene end was trimmed by 4 bases and the J gene end by 4 bases; junction bases not matched to a gene: 4.

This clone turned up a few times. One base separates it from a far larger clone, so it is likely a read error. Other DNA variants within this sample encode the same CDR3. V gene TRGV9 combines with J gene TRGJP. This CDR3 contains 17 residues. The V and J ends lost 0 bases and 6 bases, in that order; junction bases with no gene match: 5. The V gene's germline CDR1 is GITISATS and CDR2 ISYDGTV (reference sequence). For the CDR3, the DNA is TGTGCCTTGTGGGAGGTGCTACCAGAGTTGGGCAAAAAAATCAAGGTATTT. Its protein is CALWEVLPELGKKIKVF.

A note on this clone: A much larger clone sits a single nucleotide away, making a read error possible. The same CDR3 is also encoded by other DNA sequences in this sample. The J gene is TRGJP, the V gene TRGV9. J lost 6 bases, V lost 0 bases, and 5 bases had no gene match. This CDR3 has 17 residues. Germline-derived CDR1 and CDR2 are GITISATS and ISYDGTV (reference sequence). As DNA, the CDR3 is TGTGCCTTGTGGGAGGTGCTACTAGAGTTGGGCAAAAAAATCAAGGTATTT. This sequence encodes CALWEVLLELGKKIKVF.

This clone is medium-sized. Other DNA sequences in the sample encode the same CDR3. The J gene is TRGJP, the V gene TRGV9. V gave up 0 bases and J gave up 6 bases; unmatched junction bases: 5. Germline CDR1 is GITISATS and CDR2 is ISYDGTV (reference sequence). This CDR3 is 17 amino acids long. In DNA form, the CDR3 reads TGTGCCTTGTGGGAGGTGCATGCAGAGTTGGGCAAAAAAATCAAGGTATTT. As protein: CALWEVHAELGKKIKVF.

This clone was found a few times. CDR3 nucleotides: TGTGCCACCTGGGACGGATCAGAGTTGGGCAAAAAAATCAAGGTATTT. The encoded protein is CATWDGSELGKKIKVF. The chain is built from TRGV2 and TRGJP. Trimming at V came to 1 base and at J to 6 bases, leaving 3 bases not matched to a gene. The CDR3 has 16 amino acids. Germline values: CDR1 EGSNGY, CDR2 YDSYNSKV.

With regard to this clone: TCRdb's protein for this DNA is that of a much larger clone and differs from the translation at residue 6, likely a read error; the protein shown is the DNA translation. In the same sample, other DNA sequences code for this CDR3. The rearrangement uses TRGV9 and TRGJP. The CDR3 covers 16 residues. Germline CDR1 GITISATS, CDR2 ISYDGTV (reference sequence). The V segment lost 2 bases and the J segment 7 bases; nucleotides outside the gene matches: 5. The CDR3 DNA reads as TGTGCCTTGTGGGAGGCGCGGGAGTTGGGCAAAAAAATCAAGGTATTT. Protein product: CALWEARELGKKIKVF.

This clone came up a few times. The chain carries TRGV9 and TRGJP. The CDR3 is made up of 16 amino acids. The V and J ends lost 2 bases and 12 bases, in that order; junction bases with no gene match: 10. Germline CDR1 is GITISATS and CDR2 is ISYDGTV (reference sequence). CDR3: CALWEALGWGKKIKVF. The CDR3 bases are TGTGCCTTGTGGGAGGCCCTAGGGTGGGGCAAAAAAATCAAGGTATTT.

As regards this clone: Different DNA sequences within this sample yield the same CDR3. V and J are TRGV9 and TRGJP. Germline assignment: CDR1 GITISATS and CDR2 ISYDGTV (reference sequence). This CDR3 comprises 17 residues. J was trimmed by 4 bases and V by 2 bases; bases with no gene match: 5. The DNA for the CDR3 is TGTGCCTTGTGGGAGGACCCTCAAGAGTTGGGCAAAAAAATCAAGGTATTT. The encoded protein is CALWEDPQELGKKIKVF.

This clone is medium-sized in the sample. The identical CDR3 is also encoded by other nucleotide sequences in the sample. This chain's CDR3 is CALWEVQRELGKKIKVF. The DNA of the CDR3 is TGTGCCTTGTGGGAGGTGCAACGGGAGTTGGGCAAAAAAATCAAGGTATTT. The chain recombines TRGV9 with TRGJP. Trimming cost V 0 bases and J 7 bases; bases outside gene matches: 6. CDR3 size: 17 residues. Germline V gene lookup returns CDR1 GITISATS and CDR2 ISYDGTV (reference sequence).

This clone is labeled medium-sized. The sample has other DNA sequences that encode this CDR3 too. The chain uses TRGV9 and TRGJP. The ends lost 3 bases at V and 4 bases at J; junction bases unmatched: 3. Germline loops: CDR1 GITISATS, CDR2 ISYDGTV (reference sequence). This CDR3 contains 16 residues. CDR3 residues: CALWESQELGKKIKVF. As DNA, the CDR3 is TGTGCCTTGTGGGAGTCTCAAGAGTTGGGCAAAAAAATCAAGGTATTT.

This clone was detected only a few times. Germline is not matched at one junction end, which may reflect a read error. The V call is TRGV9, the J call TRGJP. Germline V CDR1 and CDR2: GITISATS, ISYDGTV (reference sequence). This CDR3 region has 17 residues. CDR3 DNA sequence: TGTGCCTTGTGGGAGGCCCCTCTTGAGTTGGACAAAAAAATCAAGGTATTT. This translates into CALWEAPLELDKKIKVF.

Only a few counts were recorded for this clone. CDR3 bases: TGTGCCTTGTGGACGCAAGAGTTGGGCAAAAAAATCAAGGTATTT. This codes for CALWTQELGKKIKVF. J is TRGJP and V is TRGV9. V shed 6 bases, J shed 3 bases, and the junction held 2 bases outside the gene matches. The CDR3 runs to 15 residues. Per the germline V gene, CDR1 is GITISATS and CDR2 is ISYDGTV (reference sequence).

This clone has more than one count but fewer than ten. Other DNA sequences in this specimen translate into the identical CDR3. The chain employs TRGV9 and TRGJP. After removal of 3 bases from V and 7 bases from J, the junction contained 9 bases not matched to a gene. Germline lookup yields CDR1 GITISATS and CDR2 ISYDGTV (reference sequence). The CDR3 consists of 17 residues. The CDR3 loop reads CALWELHGELGKKIKVF. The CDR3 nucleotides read TGTGCCTTGTGGGAGCTCCATGGGGAGTTGGGCAAAAAAATCAAGGTATTT.

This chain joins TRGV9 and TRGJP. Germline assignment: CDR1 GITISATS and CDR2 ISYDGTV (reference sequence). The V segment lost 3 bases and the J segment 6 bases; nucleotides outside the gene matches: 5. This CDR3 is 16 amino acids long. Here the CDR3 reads CALWEKLELGKKIKVF. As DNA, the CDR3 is TGTGCCTTGTGGGAGAAACTAGAGTTGGGCAAAAAAATCAAGGTATTT.

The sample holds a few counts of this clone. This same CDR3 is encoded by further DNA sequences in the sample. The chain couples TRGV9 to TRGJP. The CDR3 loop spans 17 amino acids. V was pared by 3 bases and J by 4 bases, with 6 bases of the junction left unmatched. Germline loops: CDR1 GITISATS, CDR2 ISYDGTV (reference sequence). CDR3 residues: CALWETHQELGKKIKVF. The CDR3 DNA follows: TGTGCCTTGTGGGAGACTCATCAAGAGTTGGGCAAAAAAATCAAGGTATTT.

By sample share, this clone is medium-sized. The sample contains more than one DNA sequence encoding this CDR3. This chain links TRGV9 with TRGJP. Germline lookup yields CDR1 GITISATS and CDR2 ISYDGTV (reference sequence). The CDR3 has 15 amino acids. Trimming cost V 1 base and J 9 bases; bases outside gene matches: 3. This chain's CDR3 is CALWEVGLGKKIKVF. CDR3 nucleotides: TGTGCCTTGTGGGAGGTCGGGTTGGGCAAAAAAATCAAGGTATTT.

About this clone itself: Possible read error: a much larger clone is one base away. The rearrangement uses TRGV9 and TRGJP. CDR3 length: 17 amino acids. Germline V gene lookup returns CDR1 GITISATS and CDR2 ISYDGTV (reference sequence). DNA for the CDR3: TGTGCCTCGTGGGAGGTGCACGCGGAGTTGGGCAAAAAAATCAAGGTATTT. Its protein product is CASWEVHAELGKKIKVF.